This TCR beta chain emerged from a study of monozygotic twins with inflammatory bowel disease (dated by TCRdb to between 2018 and 2021). Regarding the complete study: The complete study included around 30 monozygotic twin pairs: 19 IBD-discordant Danish pairs and nine German pairs, of which four were IBD-concordant and five were IBD-discordant. The search for disease-associated traits relied mainly on comparing, within discordant pairs, IBD patients with their genetically identical healthy co-twins. Each individual had, on average, about 151 000 unique TCRalpha sequences and 181 000 unique TCRbeta sequences available for analysis.

Concerning this clonotype: Its recognized antigen is unknown.

The method was 5' RACE. For each TCR library, 3,500 to 4,500 ng of total RNA was used. cDNA was synthesized with SMARTScribe reverse transcriptase in eight separate reactions per sample. During cDNA synthesis, template switching introduced unique molecular identifiers that contained a 6-nucleotide sample barcode. TCRalpha and TCRbeta cDNA was amplified by two nested PCRs of 16 and 9 cycles, with bead purification after each PCR. Before amplification, the cDNA was treated with uracil DNA-glycosylase and purified using the QIAquick PCR purification kit. The second PCR added Illumina TruSeq-compatible adapters along with sample-specific barcodes. TapeStation and Qubit were used to check library quality and concentration, and 5 to 6 ng of each library went into the pool. Sequencing of pooled libraries was carried out on an Illumina HiSeq2500 single-index Rapid Run using 2 x 100 bp reads and custom sequencing primers. Processing in the source paper ran as follows. MiGEC version 1.2.6 was used for UMI-based consensus assembly to correct PCR and sequencing errors. MiXCR version 2.1.1 was used to carry out V(D)J alignment, clonotype assembly and CDR3 extraction. To normalise gene usage, clonotype sharing and MAIT/NKT TCR abundance, the analysis used the top 1000, 10 000 and 20 000 clonotypes per sample. Diversity was computed as the inverse Simpson index with the vegan R package after downsampling to 27 000 UMIs. Paired Mann-Whitney U tests were applied to discordant twin pairs, with Benjamini-Hochberg correction for multiple testing. Reprocessed by TCRdb, the reads give a single entry per CDR3 protein sequence, without DNA. TCRdb, not the authors, supplied the V and J calls. The sample's table covers about 300,000 distinct CDR3 sequences. 5.5% to 6.5% of the sample is taken by the ten largest.

From each donor, an approximately 2.5 ml peripheral blood sample was collected into PAXgene tubes and kept at -80 degrees C. Total RNA was isolated from whole blood with the PAXgene blood miRNA kit on an automated QIAcube, without T cell sorting. Peripheral blood from monozygotic twin pairs who were concordant or discordant for inflammatory bowel disease underwent deep TCRalpha and TCRbeta repertoire profiling using unique molecular barcoding. For every twin pair, smoking habits were documented, and each individual was categorised as a current, former or never smoker. Including the terminal cysteine and phenylalanine, the CDR3 comprises 13 residues. No DNA accompanies this entry. Based on the germline V gene (reference sequence), the CDR1 and CDR2 sequences are LGHDT and YNNKEL. The investigation overall reported the following: No single strong signal or clonotype linked to IBD turned up in the results, so the idea that one exists was not supported. Different T cell subtypes could not be distinguished in the analysis. Compared with healthy twins, IBD patients shared fewer clonotypes with other individuals, and the difference was most pronounced in patients with signs of disease activity. Repertoire similarity did not differ between concordant and discordant twins, possibly due to limited statistical power. A decrease in TCRbeta repertoire diversity, as measured by inverse Simpson index, was observed in IBD patients compared with their healthy co-twins. Differing immunosuppressive treatments among patients may have added background noise and inter-individual variability to the repertoires.

The specimen was blood. The rearranged segments are TRBV3-1 and TRBJ2-7; lacking DNA, the TRBD2 call made by TCRdb goes unchecked. This clonotype originated in a human donor with ulcerative colitis or Crohn's disease, or a healthy co-twin of an affected twin (not recorded which). CDR3 reads: CASNREGHYEQYF.